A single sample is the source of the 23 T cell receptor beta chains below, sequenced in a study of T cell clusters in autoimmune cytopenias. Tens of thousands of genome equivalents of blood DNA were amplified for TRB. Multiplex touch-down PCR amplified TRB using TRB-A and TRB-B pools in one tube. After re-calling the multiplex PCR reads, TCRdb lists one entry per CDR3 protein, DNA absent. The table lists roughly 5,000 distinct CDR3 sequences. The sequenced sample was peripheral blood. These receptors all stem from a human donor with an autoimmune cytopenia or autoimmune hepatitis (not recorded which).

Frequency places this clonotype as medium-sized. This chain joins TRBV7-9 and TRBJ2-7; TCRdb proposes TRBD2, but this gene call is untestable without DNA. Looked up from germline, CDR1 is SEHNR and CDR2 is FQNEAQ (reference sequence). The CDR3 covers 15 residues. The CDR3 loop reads CASSPRQAGKYEQYF.

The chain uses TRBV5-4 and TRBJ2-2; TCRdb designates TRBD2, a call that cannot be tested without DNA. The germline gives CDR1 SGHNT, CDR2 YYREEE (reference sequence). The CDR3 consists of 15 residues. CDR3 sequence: CASSPGLAGFGELFF.

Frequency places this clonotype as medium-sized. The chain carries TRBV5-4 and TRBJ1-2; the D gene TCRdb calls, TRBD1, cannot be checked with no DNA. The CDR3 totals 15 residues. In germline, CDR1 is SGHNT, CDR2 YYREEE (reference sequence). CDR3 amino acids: CASSLATGRSYGYTF.

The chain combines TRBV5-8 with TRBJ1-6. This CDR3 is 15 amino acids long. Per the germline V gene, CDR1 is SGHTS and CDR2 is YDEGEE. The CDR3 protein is CASRLGVSYNSPLHF. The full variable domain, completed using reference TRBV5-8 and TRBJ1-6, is EAGVTQSPTHLIKTRGQQATLRCSPISGHTSVYWYQQALGLGLQFLLWYDEGEERNRGNFPPRFSGRQFPNYSSELNVNALELEDSALYLCASRLGVSYNSPLHFGNGTRLTVT.

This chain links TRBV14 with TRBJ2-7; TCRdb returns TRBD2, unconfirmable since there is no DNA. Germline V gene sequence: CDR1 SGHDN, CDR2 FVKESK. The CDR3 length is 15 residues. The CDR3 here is CASSHRGGLAVGQYF.

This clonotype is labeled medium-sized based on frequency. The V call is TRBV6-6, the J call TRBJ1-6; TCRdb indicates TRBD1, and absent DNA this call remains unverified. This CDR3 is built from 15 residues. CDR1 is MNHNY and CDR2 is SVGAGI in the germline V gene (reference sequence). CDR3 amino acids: CASSNRGLRNSPLHF.

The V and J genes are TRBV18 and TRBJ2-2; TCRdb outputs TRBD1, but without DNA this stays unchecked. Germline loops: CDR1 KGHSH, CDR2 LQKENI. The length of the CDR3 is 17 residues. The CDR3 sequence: CASSPRMGVVGTGELFF.

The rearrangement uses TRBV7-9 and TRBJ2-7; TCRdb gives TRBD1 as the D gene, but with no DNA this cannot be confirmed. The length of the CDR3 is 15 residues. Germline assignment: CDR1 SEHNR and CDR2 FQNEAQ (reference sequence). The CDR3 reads CASSLASGRGYEQYF.

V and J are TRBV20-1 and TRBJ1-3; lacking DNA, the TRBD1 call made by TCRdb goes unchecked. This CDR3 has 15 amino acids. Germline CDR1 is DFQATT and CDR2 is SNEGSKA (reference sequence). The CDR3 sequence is CSARDGGRIGNTIYF.

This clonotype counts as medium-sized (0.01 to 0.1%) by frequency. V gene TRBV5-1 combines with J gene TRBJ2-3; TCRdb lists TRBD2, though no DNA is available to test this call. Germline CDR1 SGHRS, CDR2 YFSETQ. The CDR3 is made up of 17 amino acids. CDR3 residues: CASSLVRLAGGTDTQYF.

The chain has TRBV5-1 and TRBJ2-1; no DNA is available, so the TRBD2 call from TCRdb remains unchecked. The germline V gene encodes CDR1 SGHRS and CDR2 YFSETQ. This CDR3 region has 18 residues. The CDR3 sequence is CASSPTPGLAIGMDEQFF.

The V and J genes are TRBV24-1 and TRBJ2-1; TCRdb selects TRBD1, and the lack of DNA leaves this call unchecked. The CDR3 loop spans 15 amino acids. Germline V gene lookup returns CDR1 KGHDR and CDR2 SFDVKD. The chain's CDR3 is CATSGRDSVYNEQFF.

The CDR3 region is CSARVVIGVGGYEQYF. The chain links TRBV20-1 to TRBJ2-7; TCRdb's D gene call, TRBD2, goes unchecked for lack of DNA. There are 16 residues in the CDR3. The germline V gene encodes CDR1 DFQATT and CDR2 SNEGSKA (reference sequence).

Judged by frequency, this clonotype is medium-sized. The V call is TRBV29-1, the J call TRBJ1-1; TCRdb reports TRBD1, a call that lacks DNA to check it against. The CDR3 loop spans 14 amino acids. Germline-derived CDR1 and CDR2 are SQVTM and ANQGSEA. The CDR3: CSVFQPDRAGEAFF.

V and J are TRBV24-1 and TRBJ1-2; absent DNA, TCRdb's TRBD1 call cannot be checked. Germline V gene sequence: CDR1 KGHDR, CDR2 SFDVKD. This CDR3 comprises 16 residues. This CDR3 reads CATSDRAGQIHYGYTF.

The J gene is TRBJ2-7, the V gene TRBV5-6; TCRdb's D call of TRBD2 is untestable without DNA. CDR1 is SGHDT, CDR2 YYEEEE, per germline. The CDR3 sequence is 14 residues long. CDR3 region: CASSLRGGGYEQYF. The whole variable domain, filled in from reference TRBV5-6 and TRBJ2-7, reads DAGVTQSPTHLIKTRGQQVTLRCSPKSGHDTVSWYQQALGQGPQFIFQYYEEEERQRGNFPDRFSGHQFPNYSSELNVNALLLGDSALYLCASSLRGGGYEQYFGPGTRLTVT.

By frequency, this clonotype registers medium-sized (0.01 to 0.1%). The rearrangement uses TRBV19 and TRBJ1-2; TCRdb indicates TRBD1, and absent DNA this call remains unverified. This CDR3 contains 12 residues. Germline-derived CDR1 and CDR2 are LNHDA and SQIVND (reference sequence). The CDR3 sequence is CASSISGYGYTF.

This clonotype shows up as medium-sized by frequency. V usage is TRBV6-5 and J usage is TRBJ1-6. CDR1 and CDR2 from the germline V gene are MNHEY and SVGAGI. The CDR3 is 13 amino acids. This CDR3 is CASSSAKNSPLHF.

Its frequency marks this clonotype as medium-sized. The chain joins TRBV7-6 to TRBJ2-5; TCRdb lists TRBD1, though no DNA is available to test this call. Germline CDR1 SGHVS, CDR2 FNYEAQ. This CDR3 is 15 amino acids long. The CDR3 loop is CASSVTGGAGETQYF.

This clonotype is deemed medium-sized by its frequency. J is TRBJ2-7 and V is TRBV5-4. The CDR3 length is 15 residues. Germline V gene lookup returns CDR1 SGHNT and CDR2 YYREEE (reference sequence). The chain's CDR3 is CASSSAKGSSYEQYF.

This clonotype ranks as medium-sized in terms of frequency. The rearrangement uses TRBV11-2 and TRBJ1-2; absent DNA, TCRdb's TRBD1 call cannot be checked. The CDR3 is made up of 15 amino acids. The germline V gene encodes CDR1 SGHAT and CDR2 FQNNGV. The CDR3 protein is CASSVGGQGSYGYTF.

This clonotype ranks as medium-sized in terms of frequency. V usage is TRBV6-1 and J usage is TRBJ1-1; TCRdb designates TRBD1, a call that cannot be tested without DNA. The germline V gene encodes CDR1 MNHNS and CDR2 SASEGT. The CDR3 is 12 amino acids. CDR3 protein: CASSIRDTEAFF.

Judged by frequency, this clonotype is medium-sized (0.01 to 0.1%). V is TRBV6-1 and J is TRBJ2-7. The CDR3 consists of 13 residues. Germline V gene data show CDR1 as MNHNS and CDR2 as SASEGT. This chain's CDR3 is CASRAGLSYEQYF.